The 14 T cell receptor beta chains given below trace back to one sample, sequenced in a study of blood T cell repertoires in COVID-19 (dated by TCRdb to 2020 to 2021). Libraries were made using the immunoSEQ multiplex PCR assay. Imported from immuneACCESS, the table was reduced by TCRdb to in-frame sequences with V and J called. These copies leave out some clones; in studies compared against another copy, an unresolved V gene accounts for under half, and the cause of the remainder is not known. The sample table holds under 150,000 clones, of which around 83% were seen once. The top ten hold approximately 5% of the sample. Sequenced sample: peripheral blood. These receptors all stem from an older woman with COVID-19, enrolled during active disease.

V and J are TRBV5-1 and TRBJ2-3; 13 positions match TRBD2. The ends lost 4 bases at V and 0 bases at J; junction bases unmatched: 5. CDR3 length: 17 residues. Germline CDR1 is SGHRS and CDR2 is YFSETQ. The CDR3, as DNA: TGCGCCAGCAGCCGAATGACTAGCGGGGGGAGCACAGATACGCAGTATTTT. Amino acids: CASSRMTSGGSTDTQYF.

The chain carries TRBV5-5 and TRBJ2-3; 8 nucleotides agree with TRBD1. The ends lost 2 bases at V and 1 base at J; junction bases unmatched: 6. The CDR3 has 16 amino acids. The germline CDR1 and CDR2 sequences are SGHKS and YYEKEE (reference sequence). CDR3 in DNA: TGTGCCAGCAGCTTTTTACAGGGGGGCGGCACAGATACGCAGTATTTT. This translates into CASSFLQGGGTDTQYF.

J is TRBJ2-2 and V is TRBV5-8; TRBD1 matches at 8 bases. Germline values: CDR1 SGHTS, CDR2 YDEGEE. The CDR3 totals 15 residues. V was pared by 0 bases and J by 4 bases, with 2 bases of the junction left unmatched. CDR3 in DNA: TGTGCCAGCAGCTTGGGGACAGGGACCACCGGGGAGCTGTTTTTT. Encoded protein: CASSLGTGTTGELFF. The complete variable domain, with remaining parts taken from reference TRBV5-8 and TRBJ2-2, reads EAGVTQSPTHLIKTRGQQATLRCSPISGHTSVYWYQQALGLGLQFLLWYDEGEERNRGNFPPRFSGRQFPNYSSELNVNALELEDSALYLCASSLGTGTTGELFFGEGSRLTVL.

The V gene is TRBV19, the J gene TRBJ1-1; D is perhaps TRBD1 (6 bases). Germline CDR1 is LNHDA and CDR2 is SQIVND (reference sequence). There are 14 residues in the CDR3. Trimming left V 7 bases short and J 1 base short, with 13 bases between. CDR3 amino acids: CASTLDRTNTEAFF. The CDR3 DNA sequence: TGTGCCAGTACCCTGGACAGAACGAACACTGAAGCTTTCTTT.

This chain joins TRBV11-2 and TRBJ1-6; 11 nucleotides line up with TRBD1. V shed 5 bases, J shed 7 bases, and the junction held 4 bases outside the gene matches. The germline V gene encodes CDR1 SGHAT and CDR2 FQNNGV. The CDR3 totals 15 residues. CDR3 nucleotide sequence: TGTGCCAGCAGCAGACGGACAGGGGGCAATTCACCCCTCCACTTT. Translated: CASSRRTGGNSPLHF.

The chain has TRBV20-1 and TRBJ1-2, with a weak D call TRBD1 (6 bases). This CDR3 has 15 amino acids. The V and J ends lost 3 bases and 5 bases respectively, with 19 bases between them. Germline-derived CDR1 and CDR2 are DFQATT and SNEGSKA (reference sequence). The CDR3 DNA reads as TGCAGTGCTAGTGACATCCGGGACAAAATTTATGGCTACACCTTC. Its protein product is CSASDIRDKIYGYTF.

V usage is TRBV27 and J usage is TRBJ2-3; 10 nucleotides line up with TRBD1. The CDR3 is 17 amino acids. V lost 6 bases and J lost 0; bases outside the gene matches: 9. The germline CDR1 and CDR2 sequences are MNHEY and SMNVEV (reference sequence). CDR3 in DNA: TGTGCCAGCAGGGACGCCGGGACAGGGGCTAGCACAGATACGCAGTATTTT. Translation gives CASRDAGTGASTDTQYF.

The chain has TRBV6-5 and TRBJ2-1; a possible D gene is TRBD1 (6 bases). V was pared by 8 bases and J by 3 bases, with 14 bases between. Germline loops: CDR1 MNHEY, CDR2 SVGAGI. This CDR3 has 14 residues. The CDR3 loop reads CASAPRGDYNEQFF. The CDR3 region has the DNA TGTGCCAGCGCCCCCAGGGGTGACTACAATGAGCAGTTCTTC.

The V call is TRBV5-6, the J call TRBJ2-2; TRBD2 agrees at 8 bases. The CDR3 loop spans 17 amino acids. CDR1 is SGHDT and CDR2 is YYEEEE in the germline V gene. V lost 0 bases, J lost 0 bases, and 4 bases stayed unmatched. Here the CDR3 reads CASSLAPGGANTGELFF. The DNA of the CDR3 is TGTGCCAGCAGCTTGGCCCCCGGGGGGGCGAACACCGGGGAGCTGTTTTTT.

The CDR3 bases are TGTGCCAGCAGTGATGTCCATAGCAATCAGCCCCAGCATTTT. It specifies CASSDVHSNQPQHF. The chain is built from TRBV2 and TRBJ1-5, with D hard to call. Germline V CDR1 and CDR2: SNHLY, FYNNEI. The CDR3 consists of 14 residues. V was cut by 3 bases and J by 0 bases, with 6 bases left in between. The complete variable domain, with remaining parts taken from reference TRBV2 and TRBJ1-5, reads EPEVTQTPSHQVTQMGQEVILRCVPISNHLYFYWYRQILGQKVEFLVSFYNNEISEKSEIFDDQFSVERPDGSNFTLKIRSTKLEDSAMYFCASSDVHSNQPQHFGDGTRLSIL.

This clone was found once. This chain uses TRBV4-1 with TRBJ1-5; 7 positions agree with TRBD1. This CDR3 has 14 residues. After removal of 2 bases from V and 5 bases from J, the junction contained 3 bases not matched to a gene. In germline, CDR1 is MGHRA, CDR2 YSYEKL. The DNA of the CDR3 is TGCGCCAGCAGCCAACTGACAGGGCATCAGCCCCAGCATTTT. Translated: CASSQLTGHQPQHF.

The chain is built from TRBV27 and TRBJ1-2; perhaps TRBD1 as D (6 bases). Germline V gene lookup returns CDR1 MNHEY and CDR2 SMNVEV (reference sequence). There are 15 residues in the CDR3. The V end lost 8 bases, the J end lost 0 bases, and 16 bases lay between the germline ends. In DNA form, the CDR3 reads TGTGCCAGCGGTGGAATAGGGGGGGCTAACTATGGCTACACCTTC. It specifies CASGGIGGANYGYTF.

This chain uses TRBV30 with TRBJ2-1; D ambiguous. The germline V and J ends were trimmed by 2 bases and 2 bases, with 7 bases remaining between them. The germline V gene encodes CDR1 GTSNPN and CDR2 SVGIG (reference sequence). CDR3 length: 13 amino acids. CDR3 region: CAWSLRTYNEQFF. The CDR3, as DNA: TGTGCCTGGAGTTTGAGGACCTACAATGAGCAGTTCTTC.

This chain uses TRBV4-1 with TRBJ2-5; TRBD2 matches at 14 bases. Losses at the gene ends were 3 bases for V and 2 bases for J; bases not matched to a gene: 2. Germline assignment: CDR1 MGHRA and CDR2 YSYEKL. CDR3 length: 16 amino acids. CDR3 in amino acids: CASSHRTSGGQETQYF. The DNA of the CDR3 is TGCGCCAGCAGCCACCGGACTAGCGGGGGGCAAGAGACCCAGTACTTC.